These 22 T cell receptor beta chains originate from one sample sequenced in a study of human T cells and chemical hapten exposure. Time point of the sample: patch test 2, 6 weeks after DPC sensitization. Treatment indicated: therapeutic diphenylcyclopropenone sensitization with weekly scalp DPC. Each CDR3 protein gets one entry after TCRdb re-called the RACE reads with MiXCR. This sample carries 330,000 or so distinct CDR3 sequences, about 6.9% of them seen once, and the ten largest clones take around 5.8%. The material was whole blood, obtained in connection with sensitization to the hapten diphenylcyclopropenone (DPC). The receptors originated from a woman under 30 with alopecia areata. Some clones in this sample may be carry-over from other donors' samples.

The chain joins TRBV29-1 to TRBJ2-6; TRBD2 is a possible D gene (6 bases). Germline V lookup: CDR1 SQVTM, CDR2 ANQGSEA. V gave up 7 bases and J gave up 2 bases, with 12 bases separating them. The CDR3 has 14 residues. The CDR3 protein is CSADGGPGANVLTF. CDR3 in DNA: TGCAGCGCCGACGGGGGACCTGGGGCCAACGTCCTGACTTTC.

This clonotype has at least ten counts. CDR3 region: CASSQDGQGVDEKLFF. DNA of the CDR3: TGTGCCAGCAGCCAGGACGGACAGGGGGTAGATGAAAAACTGTTTTTT. The J gene is TRBJ1-4, the V gene TRBV4-2; 10 bases align to TRBD1. Germline values: CDR1 LGHNA, CDR2 YNFKEQ. The CDR3 consists of 16 residues. V was clipped by 3 bases and J by 6 bases; unmatched bases: 7.

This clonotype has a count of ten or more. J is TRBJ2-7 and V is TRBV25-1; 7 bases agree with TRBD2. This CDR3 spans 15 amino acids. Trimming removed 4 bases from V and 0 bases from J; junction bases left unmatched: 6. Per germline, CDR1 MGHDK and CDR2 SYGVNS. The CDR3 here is CASSVGGYRSYEQYF. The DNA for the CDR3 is TGTGCCAGCAGTGTCGGGGGGTACCGCTCCTACGAGCAGTACTTC.

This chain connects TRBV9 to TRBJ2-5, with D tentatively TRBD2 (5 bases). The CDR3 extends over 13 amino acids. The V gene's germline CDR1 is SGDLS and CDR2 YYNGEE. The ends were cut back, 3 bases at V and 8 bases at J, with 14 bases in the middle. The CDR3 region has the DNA TGTGCCAGCAGCGCCTTTTCTGACTATACCCAGTACTTC. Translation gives CASSAFSDYTQYF. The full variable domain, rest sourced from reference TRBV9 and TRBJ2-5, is DSGVTQTPKHLITATGQRVTLRCSPRSGDLSVYWYQQSLDQGLQFLIQYYNGEERAKGNILERFSAQQFPDLHSELNLSSLELGDSALYFCASSAFSDYTQYFGPGTRLLVL.

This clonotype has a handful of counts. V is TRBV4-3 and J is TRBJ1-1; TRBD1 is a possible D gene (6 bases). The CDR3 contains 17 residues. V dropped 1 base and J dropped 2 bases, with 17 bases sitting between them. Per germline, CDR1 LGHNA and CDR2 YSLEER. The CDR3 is CASSQAAGGLDNTEAFF. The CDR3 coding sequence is TGCGCCAGCAGCCAAGCTGCGGGGGGCCTAGATAACACTGAAGCTTTCTTT.

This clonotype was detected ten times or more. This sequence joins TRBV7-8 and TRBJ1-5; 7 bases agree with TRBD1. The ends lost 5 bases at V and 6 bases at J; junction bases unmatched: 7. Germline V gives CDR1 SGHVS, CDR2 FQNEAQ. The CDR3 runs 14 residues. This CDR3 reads CASSLQGTSQPQHF. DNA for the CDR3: TGTGCCAGCAGCCTACAGGGGACGAGTCAGCCCCAGCATTTT.

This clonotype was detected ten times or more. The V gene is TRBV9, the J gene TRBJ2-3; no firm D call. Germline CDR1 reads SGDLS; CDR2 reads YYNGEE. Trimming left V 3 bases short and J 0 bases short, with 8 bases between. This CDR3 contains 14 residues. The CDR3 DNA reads TGTGCCAGCAGCGCCAGGCAAAGCACAGATACGCAGTATTTT. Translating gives CASSARQSTDTQYF.

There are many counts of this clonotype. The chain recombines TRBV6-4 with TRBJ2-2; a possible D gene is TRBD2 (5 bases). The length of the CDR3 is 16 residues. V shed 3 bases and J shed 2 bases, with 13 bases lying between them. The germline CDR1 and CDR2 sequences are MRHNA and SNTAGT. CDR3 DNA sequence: TGTGCCAGCAGTGAGTCCAGCGGCGATAACACCGGGGAGCTGTTTTTT. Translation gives CASSESSGDNTGELFF.

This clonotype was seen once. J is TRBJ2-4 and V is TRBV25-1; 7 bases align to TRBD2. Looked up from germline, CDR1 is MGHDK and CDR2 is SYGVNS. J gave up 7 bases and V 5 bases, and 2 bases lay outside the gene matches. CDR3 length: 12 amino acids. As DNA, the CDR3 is TGTGCCAGCAGTACGGGGGGTAACATTCAGTACTTC. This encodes CASSTGGNIQYF.

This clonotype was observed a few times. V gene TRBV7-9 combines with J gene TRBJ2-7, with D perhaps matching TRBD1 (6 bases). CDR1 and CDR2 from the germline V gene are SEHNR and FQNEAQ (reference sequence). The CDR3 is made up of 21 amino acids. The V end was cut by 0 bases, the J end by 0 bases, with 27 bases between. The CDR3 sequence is CASSLANIRDTPDPLSYEQYF. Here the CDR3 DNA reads TGTGCCAGCAGCTTAGCCAACATCCGGGACACACCAGACCCCCTCTCCTACGAGCAGTACTTC.

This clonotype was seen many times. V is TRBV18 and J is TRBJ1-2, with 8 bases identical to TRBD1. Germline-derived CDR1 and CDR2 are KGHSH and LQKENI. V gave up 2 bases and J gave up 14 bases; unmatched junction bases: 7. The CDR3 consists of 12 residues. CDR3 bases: TGTGCCAGCTCACCAAGGACAGGGCAGTATACCTTC. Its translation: CASSPRTGQYTF. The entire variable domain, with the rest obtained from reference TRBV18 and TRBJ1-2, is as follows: NAGVMQNPRHLVRRRGQEARLRCSPMKGHSHVYWYRQLPEEGLKFMVYLQKENIIDESGMPKERFSAEFPKEGPSILRIQQVVRGDSAAYFCASSPRTGQYTFGSGTRLTVV.

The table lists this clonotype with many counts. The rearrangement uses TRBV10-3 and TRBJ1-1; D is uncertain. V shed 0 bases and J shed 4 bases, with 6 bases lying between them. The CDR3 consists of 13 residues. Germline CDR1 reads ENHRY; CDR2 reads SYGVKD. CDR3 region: CAISESISTEAFF. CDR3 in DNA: TGTGCCATCAGTGAGTCGATCTCCACTGAAGCTTTCTTT.

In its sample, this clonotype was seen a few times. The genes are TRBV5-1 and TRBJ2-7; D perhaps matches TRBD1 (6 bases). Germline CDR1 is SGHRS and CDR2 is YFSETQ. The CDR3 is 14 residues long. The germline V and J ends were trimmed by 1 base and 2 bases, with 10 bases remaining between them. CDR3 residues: CASSLQDSTYEQYF. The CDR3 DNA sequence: TGCGCCAGCAGCTTGCAGGACAGTACCTACGAGCAGTACTTC.

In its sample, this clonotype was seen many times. The CDR3 loop is CSARSGSTDTQYF. The DNA of the CDR3 is TGCAGTGCCAGATCCGGTAGCACAGATACGCAGTATTTT. The chain is built from TRBV20-1 and TRBJ2-3; D unclear. This CDR3 has 13 residues. Germline V gene sequence: CDR1 DFQATT, CDR2 SNEGSKA (reference sequence). The V and J ends lost 6 bases and 0 bases respectively, with 10 bases between them.

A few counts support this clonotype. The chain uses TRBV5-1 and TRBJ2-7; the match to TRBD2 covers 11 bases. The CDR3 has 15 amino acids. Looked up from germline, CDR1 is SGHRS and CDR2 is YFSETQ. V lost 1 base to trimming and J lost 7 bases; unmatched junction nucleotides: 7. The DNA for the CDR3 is TGCGCCAGCAGCTTGTTCGCTAGCGGGGGGCCGGAGCAGTACTTC. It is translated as CASSLFASGGPEQYF.

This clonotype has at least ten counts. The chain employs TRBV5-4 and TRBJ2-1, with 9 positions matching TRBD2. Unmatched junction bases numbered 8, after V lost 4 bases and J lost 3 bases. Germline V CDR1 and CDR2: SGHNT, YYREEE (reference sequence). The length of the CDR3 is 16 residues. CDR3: CASSPPSGNFYNEQFF. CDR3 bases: TGTGCCAGCAGCCCTCCTAGCGGGAATTTCTACAATGAGCAGTTCTTC.

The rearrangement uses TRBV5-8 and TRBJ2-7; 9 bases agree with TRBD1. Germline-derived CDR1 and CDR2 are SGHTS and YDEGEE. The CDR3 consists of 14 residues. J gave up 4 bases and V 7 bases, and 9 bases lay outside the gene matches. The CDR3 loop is CASQDRDRVYEQYF. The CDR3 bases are TGTGCCAGCCAAGACCGGGACAGGGTTTACGAGCAGTACTTC. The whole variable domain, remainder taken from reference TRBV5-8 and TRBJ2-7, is EAGVTQSPTHLIKTRGQQATLRCSPISGHTSVYWYQQALGLGLQFLLWYDEGEERNRGNFPPRFSGRQFPNYSSELNVNALELEDSALYLCASQDRDRVYEQYFGPGTRLTVT.

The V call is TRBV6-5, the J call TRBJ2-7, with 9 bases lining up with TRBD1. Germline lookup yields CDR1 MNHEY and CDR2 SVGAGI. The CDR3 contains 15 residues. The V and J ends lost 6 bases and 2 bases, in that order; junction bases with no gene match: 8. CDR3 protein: CASSPVGQGTYEQYF. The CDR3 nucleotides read TGTGCCAGCAGCCCTGTGGGACAGGGCACCTACGAGCAGTACTTC.

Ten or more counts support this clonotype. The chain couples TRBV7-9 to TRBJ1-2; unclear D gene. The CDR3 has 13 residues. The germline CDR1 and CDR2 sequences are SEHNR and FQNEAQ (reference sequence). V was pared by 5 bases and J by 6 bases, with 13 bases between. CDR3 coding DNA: TGTGCCAGCAGCCCTCCGGGATCTGATGGCTACACCTTC. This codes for CASSPPGSDGYTF.

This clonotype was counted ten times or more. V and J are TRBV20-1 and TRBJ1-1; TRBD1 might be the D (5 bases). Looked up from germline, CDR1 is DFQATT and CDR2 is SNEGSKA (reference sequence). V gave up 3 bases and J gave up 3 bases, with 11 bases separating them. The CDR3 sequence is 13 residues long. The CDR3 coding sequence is TGCAGTGCTAGGAAGGGGTCGGACACTGAAGCTTTCTTT. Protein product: CSARKGSDTEAFF.

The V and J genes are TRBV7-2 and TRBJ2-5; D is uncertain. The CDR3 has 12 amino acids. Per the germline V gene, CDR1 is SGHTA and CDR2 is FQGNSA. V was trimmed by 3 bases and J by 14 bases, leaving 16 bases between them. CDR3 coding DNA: TGTGCCAGCAGCTTTCCCCCTAGTACCATATACTTC. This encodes CASSFPPSTIYF.

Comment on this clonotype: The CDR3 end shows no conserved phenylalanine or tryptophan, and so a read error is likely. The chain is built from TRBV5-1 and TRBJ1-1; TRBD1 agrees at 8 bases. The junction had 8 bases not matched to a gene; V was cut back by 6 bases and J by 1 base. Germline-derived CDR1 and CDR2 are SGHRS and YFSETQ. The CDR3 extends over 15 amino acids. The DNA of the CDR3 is TGCGCCAGCAACAGGGGTGGACAGGGGAACACTGAAGCTTTCTCT. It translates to CASNRGGQGNTEAFS.